The following is a T cell receptor (beta chain) sequence with its context. This entry belongs to a study of blood T cell repertoires in COVID-19. Turning to the study itself: Acute and convalescent COVID-19 samples came from the United States, Italy and Spain.

Everyone who took part was 18 to 89 years old, and they came from 24 US areas. The CDR3 runs 15 residues. Germline values: CDR1 MNHEY, CDR2 SVGAGI. The V end lost 5 bases, the J end lost 3 bases, and 16 bases lay between the germline ends. Authors' methods: It was from reference gene primer amplification that nucleated cell counts were estimated. Assay used: immunoSEQ multiplex PCR; TCRdb lists only in-frame clones, some missing. The V and J calls and clone size come from that table; D and trimming were worked out from the DNA. The table shows roughly 520,000 clones, with approximately 90% occurring only once.

Sequenced: PBMCs or T cells enriched from blood (not recorded which). This receptor was identified in a woman between 40 and 50 years old who had recovered from COVID-19. V gene TRBV6-5 combines with J gene TRBJ1-2, with TRBD1 as a possible D gene (5 bases). The CDR3 sequence is CASSIRLQDDYGYTF. The CDR3, as DNA: TGTGCCAGCAGTATTCGTTTACAGGACGACTATGGCTACACCTTC.